One sample yielded the 7 T cell receptor beta chains listed below, sequenced in a study of PD-1 blockade in classical Hodgkin lymphoma. The method was immunoSEQ multiplex PCR; TCRdb's version includes in-frame clones alone and lacks a portion of them. The sample contains about 23,000 clones, more than 90% of which appear only once. The time point was: newly diagnosed, previously untreated cHL patient sample. Negative magnetic selection isolated CD4+ T cells from thawed PBMCs. Sequencing input: CD4+ T cells from blood. The receptors shown here come from a human donor with classical Hodgkin lymphoma.

This chain links TRBV5-1 with TRBJ2-5; D might be TRBD2 (6 bases). V gave up 4 bases and J gave up 3 bases, with 13 bases separating them. Germline V gives CDR1 SGHRS, CDR2 YFSETQ. The CDR3 has 14 amino acids. The CDR3 reads CASSGGSGEETQYF. CDR3 coding DNA: TGCGCCAGCAGCGGGGGTAGCGGTGAAGAGACCCAGTACTTC.

The chain links TRBV7-8 to TRBJ1-6; 10 bases agree with TRBD1. CDR1 is SGHVS and CDR2 is FQNEAQ in the germline V gene. This CDR3 is 15 amino acids long. V lost 5 bases, J lost 7 bases, and 5 bases stayed unmatched. The CDR3 protein is CASSVGTGDNSPLHF. Written as DNA, the CDR3 is TGTGCCAGCAGCGTCGGGACAGGGGACAATTCACCCCTCCACTTT.

The V and J genes are TRBV6-1 and TRBJ2-7, with D unclear. Trimming cost V 5 bases and J 5 bases, with 10 bases left between them. Germline V gene sequence: CDR1 MNHNS, CDR2 SASEGT. The length of the CDR3 is 12 residues. CDR3 nucleotide sequence: TGTGCCAGCAGTTTTACAGTGGACGAGCAGTACTTC. It codes for CASSFTVDEQYF.

The chain joins TRBV28 to TRBJ1-1; 11 bases are shared with TRBD1. Trimming at V came to 4 bases and at J to 7 bases, leaving 5 bases not matched to a gene. This CDR3 is 14 amino acids long. The germline CDR1 and CDR2 sequences are MDHEN and SYDVKM. This chain's CDR3 is CASSSPGQGGEAFF. In nucleotides, the CDR3 is TGTGCCAGCAGTTCCCCGGGACAGGGGGGTGAAGCTTTCTTT.

The V and J genes are TRBV19 and TRBJ2-7; the match to TRBD2 covers 12 bases. V lost 5 bases to trimming and J lost 3 bases; unmatched junction nucleotides: 8. The CDR3 spans 16 residues. Per the germline V gene, CDR1 is LNHDA and CDR2 is SQIVND (reference sequence). CDR3 amino acids: CASSPGLAGNFYEQYF. In DNA form, the CDR3 reads TGTGCCAGTAGTCCGGGACTAGCGGGTAATTTCTACGAGCAGTACTTC.

This clone was recorded a few times. This chain links TRBV4-2 with TRBJ1-5; D is perhaps TRBD1 (5 bases). V lost 4 bases, J lost 5 bases, and 12 bases lay in between. This CDR3 has 14 amino acids. The germline gives CDR1 LGHNA, CDR2 YNFKEQ. The CDR3 DNA reads TGTGCCAGCAGCCTCCGGGCGGGGGATCAGCCCCAGCATTTT. Amino acid sequence: CASSLRAGDQPQHF.

The J gene is TRBJ2-3, the V gene TRBV30; 13 nucleotides line up with TRBD2. Unmatched junction bases numbered 8, after V lost 3 bases and J lost 8 bases. CDR3 size: 15 residues. Germline CDR1 GTSNPN, CDR2 SVGIG (reference sequence). The CDR3 DNA follows: TGTGCCTGGAGCGGGACTAGCGGGGTCTACGGTACGCAGTATTTT. It specifies CAWSGTSGVYGTQYF.